This TCR beta chain was recovered during a study of control samples from healthy donors and cancer patients. The method was immunoSEQ multiplex PCR; TCRdb's version includes in-frame clones alone and lacks a portion of them. Here the sample spans approximately 150,000 clones, about 91% being singletons. CDR3 length: 15 residues. CDR1 is MNHEY, CDR2 SVGAGI, per germline. V trimming: 5 bases; J trimming: 2 bases; junction bases outside the gene matches: 5. Sequences were obtained from blood. The rearrangement uses TRBV6-5 and TRBJ1-5, with 8 bases lining up with TRBD1. The clonotype originates from a man aged 25 to 40 in good health. Written as DNA, the CDR3 is TGTGCCAGCAGTACCAGGGGGCAGGGCAATCAGCCCCAGCATTTT. Protein: CASSTRGQGNQPQHF.